These 21 T cell receptor beta chains originate from one sample sequenced in a study of cytomegalovirus exposure and HLA in healthy donors. TCRdb keeps only in-frame clones here, not all; method: immunoSEQ multiplex PCR. The sample yields roughly 150,000 clones, 86% seen once. Sequencing input: PBMCs. The receptors shown here come from a woman in her late teens or twenties in good health and CMV-seronegative.

The V call is TRBV4-1, the J call TRBJ1-4; D gene unclear. V was shortened by 1 base and J by 4 bases, with 7 bases between the two germline ends. CDR1 MGHRA and CDR2 YSYEKL come from the germline V gene. This CDR3 is 14 amino acids long. CDR3 amino acids: CASSQVTSNEKLFF. CDR3 in DNA: TGCGCCAGCAGCCAAGTAACAAGTAATGAAAAACTGTTTTTT.

The J gene is TRBJ2-3, the V gene TRBV6-6, with a tentative D call TRBD1 (5 bases). In germline, CDR1 is MNHNY, CDR2 SVGAGI (reference sequence). This CDR3 spans 13 amino acids. Trimming shortened V by 6 bases and J by 6 bases, and 13 bases separated the two germline ends. The CDR3 bases are TGTGCCAGCAGGTCCAGGGTAACGGATACGCAGTATTTT. Encoded protein: CASRSRVTDTQYF.

The gene calls are TRBV7-6 and TRBJ2-3; 8 bases fit TRBD2. This CDR3 is built from 15 residues. Germline CDR1 SGHVS, CDR2 FNYEAQ. J lost 2 bases, V lost 1 base, and 2 bases had no gene match. This chain's CDR3 is CASSLGLAPTDTQYF. The CDR3 nucleotides are TGTGCCAGCAGCTTAGGACTAGCGCCCACAGATACGCAGTATTTT.

The chain has TRBV7-8 and TRBJ2-7, with 10 bases aligning to TRBD1. V trimming: 5 bases; J trimming: 7 bases; junction bases outside the gene matches: 11. The CDR3 has 15 amino acids. The germline CDR1 and CDR2 sequences are SGHVS and FQNEAQ. The CDR3 DNA reads as TGTGCCAGCAGCCCAAGGGACAGGGGTGTTAGGGAGCAGTACTTC. This sequence encodes CASSPRDRGVREQYF.

This clone was counted many times. The DNA of the CDR3 is TGTGCCAGCAGTAGCCCGGGACAGATTATGAACACTGAAGCTTTCTTT. Amino acid sequence: CASSSPGQIMNTEAFF. J is TRBJ1-1 and V is TRBV6-6; 7 positions agree with TRBD1. V lost 5 bases to trimming and J lost 0 bases; unmatched junction nucleotides: 9. Germline CDR1 reads MNHNY; CDR2 reads SVGAGI (reference sequence). This CDR3 has 16 amino acids.

The V gene is TRBV6-5, the J gene TRBJ1-5; possibly TRBD1 for D (5 bases). V lost 6 bases and J 7 bases, leaving 13 bases between the germline ends. The CDR3 is 13 residues long. CDR1 MNHEY and CDR2 SVGAGI come from the germline V gene. CDR3 in amino acids: CASRRGAGQPQHF. The CDR3 DNA reads as TGTGCCAGCAGGAGGGGCGCGGGGCAGCCCCAGCATTTT.

With respect to this clone: A read error may account for a junction end that differs from germline. The V gene is TRBV29-1, the J gene TRBJ2-1; 8 bases agree with TRBD2. The CDR3 is made up of 14 amino acids. Germline V lookup: CDR1 SQVTM, CDR2 ANQGSEA. The CDR3: CSVEGAGAGLEQFF. In DNA form, the CDR3 reads TGCAGCGTCGAAGGAGCGGGGGCCGGACTTGAGCAGTTCTTC.

The CDR3 spells CASSISFFSGPGGNEQFF. Written as DNA, the CDR3 is TGTGCCAGTAGTATAAGCTTTTTCAGCGGGCCTGGGGGCAATGAGCAGTTCTTC. This chain uses TRBV19 with TRBJ2-1, with D possibly being TRBD2 (6 bases). Trimming stripped 2 bases from V and 6 bases from J, with 23 bases between. The CDR3 totals 18 residues. CDR1 is LNHDA and CDR2 is SQIVND in the germline V gene (reference sequence).

V gene TRBV27 combines with J gene TRBJ2-5; 8 bases align to TRBD2. This CDR3 comprises 16 residues. From germline, CDR1 is MNHEY and CDR2 SMNVEV (reference sequence). V lost 8 bases and J lost 5; bases outside the gene matches: 16. The CDR3 DNA reads TGTGCCAGCCGGCCCGGGACTAGGTCCTTTGGGGAGACCCAGTACTTC. It translates to CASRPGTRSFGETQYF.

This chain links TRBV11-2 with TRBJ1-5; TRBD1 might be the D (5 bases). The V end was cut by 5 bases, the J end by 3 bases, with 8 bases between. The germline CDR1 and CDR2 sequences are SGHAT and FQNNGV. The length of the CDR3 is 13 residues. The CDR3 sequence is CASSAGPNQPQHF. The CDR3 nucleotides read TGTGCCAGCAGCGCAGGGCCCAATCAGCCCCAGCATTTT.

The J gene is TRBJ2-7, the V gene TRBV5-5, with TRBD1 identical over 7 bases. The CDR3 has 17 amino acids. Germline CDR1 reads SGHKS; CDR2 reads YYEKEE (reference sequence). Germline trimming cut 4 bases from V and 3 bases from J; bases unmatched to any gene: 16. CDR3 residues: CASSLRGRDSLDYEQYF. CDR3 in DNA: TGTGCCAGCAGCCTGAGGGGTAGGGACAGCTTGGACTACGAGCAGTACTTC.

V and J are TRBV29-1 and TRBJ1-1; no definite D call. Germline CDR1 reads SQVTM; CDR2 reads ANQGSEA. Trimming took 5 bases from V and 0 from J, leaving 4 bases between them. This CDR3 contains 11 residues. For the CDR3, the DNA is TGCAGCGTTATTATGAACACTGAAGCTTTCTTT. Translation gives CSVIMNTEAFF. Full variable domain (remainder filled in from reference TRBV29-1 and TRBJ1-1): SAVISQKPSRDICQRGTSLTIQCQVDSQVTMMFWYRQQPGQSLTLIATANQGSEATYESGFVIDKFPISRPNLTFSTLTVSNMSPEDSSIYLCSVIMNTEAFFGQGTRLTVV.

CDR3 nucleotides: TGTGCCAGCAGCTCACAGGGGTCCTATGGCTACACCTTC. Translation gives CASSSQGSYGYTF. This chain links TRBV2 with TRBJ1-2; the match to TRBD1 covers 7 bases. The junction had 5 bases not matched to a gene; V was cut back by 6 bases and J by 4 bases. The CDR3 is 13 amino acids. Germline CDR1 reads SNHLY; CDR2 reads FYNNEI.

The gene calls are TRBV18 and TRBJ1-2; 7 bases agree with TRBD1. Trimming at V came to 4 bases and at J to 3 bases, leaving 2 bases not matched to a gene. This CDR3 has 13 amino acids. The germline V gene encodes CDR1 KGHSH and CDR2 LQKENI. The CDR3 here is CASSLTGDYGYTF. In DNA form, the CDR3 reads TGTGCCAGCTCACTAACAGGGGACTATGGCTACACCTTC.

The J gene is TRBJ1-1, the V gene TRBV18; D unresolved. The CDR3 contains 14 residues. Germline lookup yields CDR1 KGHSH and CDR2 LQKENI. V shed 3 bases and J shed 4 bases, with 12 bases lying between them. Here the CDR3 DNA reads TGTGCCAGCTCACCCCCCCTAGTTGCCACTGAAGCTTTCTTT. Translation: CASSPPLVATEAFF.

The CDR3 loop is CASSQGRQVGIYYEQYF. CDR3 nucleotide sequence: TGCGCCAGCAGCCAAGGCCGGCAGGTTGGCATCTACTACGAGCAGTACTTC. The chain joins TRBV4-3 to TRBJ2-7; D remains unclear. The CDR3 runs to 17 residues. Germline loops: CDR1 LGHNA, CDR2 YSLEER. Trimming pared 1 base from V and 3 bases from J, leaving 19 bases between.

The rearrangement joins TRBV6-5 to TRBJ1-2, with D tentatively TRBD1 (5 bases). The CDR3 loop spans 16 amino acids. V lost 2 bases and J 4 bases, leaving 17 bases between the germline ends. Germline V gene sequence: CDR1 MNHEY, CDR2 SVGAGI. The CDR3 sequence: CASSYLPPDSAYGYTF. Written as DNA, the CDR3 is TGTGCCAGCAGTTACCTTCCTCCCGACAGCGCCTATGGCTACACCTTC.

The chain uses TRBV5-4 and TRBJ1-2; a possible D gene is TRBD1 (5 bases). The germline V and J ends were trimmed by 4 bases and 5 bases, with 15 bases remaining between them. The CDR3 sequence is 14 residues long. Germline CDR1 is SGHNT and CDR2 is YYREEE (reference sequence). The CDR3 nucleotides are TGTGCCAGCAGCCCGGGACTCTACAAATATGGCTACACCTTC. It translates to CASSPGLYKYGYTF.

The V and J genes are TRBV4-1 and TRBJ1-1; perhaps TRBD1 as D (5 bases). The CDR3 covers 17 residues. Deletions cut 2 bases from V and 3 bases from J, with 19 bases between. Germline assignment: CDR1 MGHRA and CDR2 YSYEKL. The chain's CDR3 is CASSQIRGAESDTEAFF. The CDR3, as DNA: TGCGCCAGCAGCCAAATAAGGGGCGCGGAATCGGACACTGAAGCTTTCTTT.

The gene calls are TRBV7-2 and TRBJ1-2; maybe TRBD1 (6 bases). CDR1 is SGHTA and CDR2 is FQGNSA in the germline V gene. With 1 base removed from V and 4 bases from J, the gap between germline ends came to 16 bases. There are 16 residues in the CDR3. In DNA form, the CDR3 reads TGTGCCAGCAGCTTAGAAGGCAGGGGTCGGGGCTATGGCTACACCTTC. As protein: CASSLEGRGRGYGYTF.

In its sample, this clone was seen once. V and J are TRBV7-9 and TRBJ2-5; TRBD2 is a possible D gene (5 bases). Germline CDR1 is SEHNR and CDR2 is FQNEAQ (reference sequence). This CDR3 contains 14 residues. Trimming cost V 0 bases and J 5 bases, with 10 bases left between them. In DNA form, the CDR3 reads TGTGCCAGCAGCTTAGCGCGAGGGTTGGAGACCCAGTACTTC. It is translated as CASSLARGLETQYF.